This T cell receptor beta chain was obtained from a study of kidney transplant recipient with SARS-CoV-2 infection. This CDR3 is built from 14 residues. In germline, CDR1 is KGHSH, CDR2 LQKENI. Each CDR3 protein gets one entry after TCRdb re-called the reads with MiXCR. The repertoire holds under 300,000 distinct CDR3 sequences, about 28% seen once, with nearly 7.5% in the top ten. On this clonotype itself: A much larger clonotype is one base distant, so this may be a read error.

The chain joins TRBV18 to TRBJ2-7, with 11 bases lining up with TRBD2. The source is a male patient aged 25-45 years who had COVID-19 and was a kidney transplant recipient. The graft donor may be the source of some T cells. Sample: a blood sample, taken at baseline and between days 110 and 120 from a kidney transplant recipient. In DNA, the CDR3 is TGTGCCAGCTCAACACTAGCGGGAGACACCGAGCAGTGCTTC. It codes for CASSTLAGDTEQCF.